What follows are 15 T cell receptor beta chains derived from one specimen sequenced in a study of radiation and T cells in renal cell carcinoma. Here immunoSEQ multiplex PCR was the method, and the copy in TCRdb shows in-frame clones only, minus some. The sample has 100,000 to 150,000 clones; roughly 80% are singletons. Time point denoted: baseline pretreatment blood. Noted treatment: 15 Gy SBRT to primary tumor, nephrectomy 4 weeks later. The sequenced sample was blood, obtained from a patient whose treatment included radiotherapy and nephrectomy. These receptors were obtained from a woman aged 55 to 70 with renal cell carcinoma.

The chain combines TRBV6-6 with TRBJ1-1; 8 bases are a match to TRBD1. Germline loops: CDR1 MNHNY, CDR2 SVGAGI (reference sequence). Unmatched junction bases numbered 4, after V lost 6 bases and J lost 1 base. The CDR3 covers 14 residues. DNA of the CDR3: TGTGCCAGCAGGCTAACAGGGGGGAACACTGAAGCTTTCTTT. It translates to CASRLTGGNTEAFF.

This sequence joins TRBV6-5 and TRBJ1-4; D remains unclear. Germline CDR1 is MNHEY and CDR2 is SVGAGI. The CDR3 has 13 residues. The V and J ends lost 8 bases and 8 bases respectively, with 15 bases between them. CDR3 amino acids: CASSATHGEKLFF. DNA of the CDR3: TGTGCCAGCTCGGCCACCCACGGAGAAAAACTGTTTTTT.

This clone was seen a handful of times. The chain carries TRBV9 and TRBJ1-5; maybe TRBD1 (6 bases). Deletions cut 1 base from V and 4 bases from J, with 21 bases between. CDR1 is SGDLS, CDR2 YYNGEE, per germline. The CDR3 is 18 amino acids. CDR3 region: CASSVRNRENPLNQPQHF. CDR3 DNA sequence: TGTGCCAGCAGCGTACGGAACAGGGAAAACCCCCTAAATCAGCCCCAGCATTTT. Drawing the rest from reference TRBV9 and TRBJ1-5, the complete variable domain is DSGVTQTPKHLITATGQRVTLRCSPRSGDLSVYWYQQSLDQGLQFLIQYYNGEERAKGNILERFSAQQFPDLHSELNLSSLELGDSALYFCASSVRNRENPLNQPQHFGDGTRLSIL.

V and J are TRBV5-1 and TRBJ2-1; perhaps TRBD1 as D (5 bases). The V end was cut by 0 bases, the J end by 1 base, with 5 bases between. The CDR3 sequence is 14 residues long. CDR1 SGHRS and CDR2 YFSETQ come from the germline V gene. The CDR3 DNA sequence: TGCGCCAGCAGCTTGGGACAGTCCTACAATGAGCAGTTCTTC. It encodes CASSLGQSYNEQFF.

This chain connects TRBV19 to TRBJ2-7; no firm D call. The V and J ends lost 1 base and 9 bases respectively, with 13 bases between them. Looked up from germline, CDR1 is LNHDA and CDR2 is SQIVND (reference sequence). The CDR3 runs 13 residues. The CDR3 nucleotides read TGTGCCAGTAGTATAGGGCCTACGACGGGGCAGTACTTC. Amino acid sequence: CASSIGPTTGQYF.

The J gene is TRBJ2-1, the V gene TRBV5-1; 14 bases map to TRBD2. The CDR3 is 16 residues long. After removal of 1 base from V and 6 bases from J, the junction contained 3 bases not matched to a gene. Germline CDR1 is SGHRS and CDR2 is YFSETQ. The CDR3, as DNA: TGCGCCAGCAGCTTGCCCGGGACTAGCGGGAGCAATGAGCAGTTCTTC. Translation gives CASSLPGTSGSNEQFF.

The chain joins TRBV28 to TRBJ2-1; TRBD2 agrees at 11 bases. Trimming removed 7 bases from V and 5 bases from J; junction bases left unmatched: 13. CDR3 length: 17 amino acids. CDR1 and CDR2 from the germline V gene are MDHEN and SYDVKM. The CDR3 region has the DNA TGTGCCAGCACTCACCCTACCGGGACTAGCGGCCACAATGAGCAGTTCTTC. This gives the protein CASTHPTGTSGHNEQFF.

This rearrangement joins TRBV2 to TRBJ1-1; D remains ambiguous. The V end was cut by 4 bases, the J end by 8 bases, with 14 bases between. Germline assignment: CDR1 SNHLY and CDR2 FYNNEI. CDR3 length: 13 residues. The CDR3 DNA sequence: TGTGCCAGCAGTGCGTTGGGCGCTACAGAAGCTTTCTTT. It encodes CASSALGATEAFF.

The chain links TRBV27 to TRBJ2-5; D tentatively fits TRBD1 or TRBD2 (5 bases each). The CDR3 covers 13 residues. Germline V gene sequence: CDR1 MNHEY, CDR2 SMNVEV (reference sequence). V was cut by 3 bases and J by 1 base, with 6 bases left in between. The CDR3 DNA reads TGTGCCAGCAGTTTGGGGACCCAAGAGACCCAGTACTTC. Its protein is CASSLGTQETQYF.

This clone was counted a single time. This sequence joins TRBV11-2 and TRBJ1-4; no firm D call. The CDR3 has 14 amino acids. CDR1 and CDR2 (germline): SGHAT, FQNNGV. Trimming stripped 1 base from V and 7 bases from J, with 10 bases between. The CDR3 loop reads CASSLGGVSEKLFF. The CDR3 nucleotides are TGTGCCAGCAGCTTAGGTGGGGTATCTGAAAAACTGTTTTTT. The full variable domain, its missing parts supplied by reference TRBV11-2 and TRBJ1-4, is EAGVAQSPRYKIIEKRQSVAFWCNPISGHATLYWYQQILGQGPKLLIQFQNNGVVDDSQLPKDRFSAERLKGVDSTLKIQPAKLEDSAVYLCASSLGGVSEKLFFGSGTQLSVL.

This clone was detected once. The genes are TRBV7-9 and TRBJ1-1, with 7 bases aligning to TRBD1. This CDR3 has 16 amino acids. Germline V gene data show CDR1 as SEHNR and CDR2 as FQNEAQ (reference sequence). With V trimmed by 4 bases and J by 5 bases, 13 bases remained unmatched. The CDR3, as DNA: TGTGCCAGCAGCTGGGACAGCTGGGCTAGTATAACTGAAGCTTTCTTT. This gives the protein CASSWDSWASITEAFF. Together with reference TRBV7-9 and TRBJ1-1, the CDR3 gives the full variable domain: DTGVSQNPRHKITKRGQNVTFRCDPISEHNRLYWYRQTLGQGPEFLTYFQNEAQLEKSRLLSDRFSAERPKGSFSTLEIQRTEQGDSAMYLCASSWDSWASITEAFFGQGTRLTVV.

This clone was detected only once. V and J are TRBV5-4 and TRBJ1-6; a possible D gene is TRBD1 (5 bases). This CDR3 contains 15 residues. V lost 0 bases and J 7 bases, leaving 11 bases between the germline ends. Germline values: CDR1 SGHNT, CDR2 YYREEE (reference sequence). The CDR3 here is CASSLEGTVNSPLHF. CDR3 sequence (DNA): TGTGCCAGCAGCTTGGAAGGGACGGTCAATTCACCCCTCCACTTT. The full variable domain, with the rest looked up from reference TRBV5-4 and TRBJ1-6, is ETGVTQSPTHLIKTRGQQVTLRCSSQSGHNTVSWYQQALGQGPQFIFQYYREEENGRGNFPPRFSGLQFPNYSSELNVNALELDDSALYLCASSLEGTVNSPLHFGNGTRLTVT.

The chain joins TRBV19 to TRBJ2-7; TRBD1 is a possible D gene (6 bases). The V gene lost 4 bases and the J gene lost 5 bases, with 18 bases spanning the gap. The CDR3 runs to 15 residues. Looked up from germline, CDR1 is LNHDA and CDR2 is SQIVND (reference sequence). CDR3 sequence (DNA): TGTGCCAGTAGTAAATCTGGGGGCAATATTGACGAGCAGTACTTC. Its protein is CASSKSGGNIDEQYF.

The chain employs TRBV5-1 and TRBJ2-5; 8 bases are a match to TRBD2. The CDR3 has 16 residues. Germline trimming cut 0 bases from V and 2 bases from J; bases unmatched to any gene: 6. Germline loops: CDR1 SGHRS, CDR2 YFSETQ. This CDR3 reads CASSLATSGGQETQYF. Written as DNA, the CDR3 is TGCGCCAGCAGCTTGGCTACTAGCGGCGGACAAGAGACCCAGTACTTC.

V gene TRBV28 combines with J gene TRBJ2-7, with TRBD2 as a possible D gene (7 bases). Germline V gene data show CDR1 as MDHEN and CDR2 as SYDVKM. Deletions cut 6 bases from V and 3 bases from J, with 24 bases between. The CDR3 totals 17 residues. CDR3 in amino acids: CASRLPRGQGGGYEQYF. The CDR3 region has the DNA TGTGCCAGCAGACTTCCTCGGGGGCAGGGAGGGGGCTACGAGCAGTACTTC.